The next 16 T cell receptor beta chains were all read from a single sample in a study of OX40 agonist ivuxolimab in advanced cancers. TCRdb keeps only in-frame clones here, not all; method: immunoSEQ multiplex PCR. Among about 63,000 clones listed, approximately 90% were seen once. The material sequenced was CD4+ or CD8+ T cells sorted from blood, taken in a trial of the OX40 agonist ivuxolimab. These receptors came from an adult with an advanced solid tumor such as melanoma, head and neck, liver or kidney cancer.

The rearrangement uses TRBV6-1 and TRBJ2-2; 9 bases map to TRBD1. Trimming at V came to 6 bases and at J to 6 bases, leaving 5 bases not matched to a gene. This CDR3 comprises 14 residues. Germline V lookup: CDR1 MNHNS, CDR2 SASEGT. As DNA, the CDR3 is TGTGCCAGCAGGAGGACAGGGGTCGCCGGGGAGCTGTTTTTT. Its protein is CASRRTGVAGELFF.

V usage is TRBV5-1 and J usage is TRBJ2-1; D is unclear. The CDR3 contains 15 residues. Trimming removed 2 bases from V and 0 bases from J, with 9 bases in between. Looked up from germline, CDR1 is SGHRS and CDR2 is YFSETQ. The CDR3 sequence is CASSLTESSYNEQFF. The CDR3 coding sequence is TGCGCCAGCAGCTTAACGGAAAGCTCCTACAATGAGCAGTTCTTC.

V usage is TRBV11-2 and J usage is TRBJ2-2; tentatively, D is TRBD1 (5 bases). This CDR3 is 14 amino acids long. Trimming cost V 5 bases and J 6 bases, with 13 bases left between them. CDR1 SGHAT and CDR2 FQNNGV come from the germline V gene. The CDR3 DNA reads TGTGCCAGCAGCAGGGGCCCTAACGCCGGGGAGCTGTTTTTT. It yields the protein CASSRGPNAGELFF.

The gene calls are TRBV4-1 and TRBJ2-1; unclear D gene. The germline CDR1 and CDR2 sequences are MGHRA and YSYEKL. V lost 4 bases and J 6 bases, leaving 10 bases between the germline ends. The CDR3 is 13 amino acids. CDR3 sequence (DNA): TGCGCCAGCAGCCTACTAAGTGGCAATGAGCAGTTCTTC. Its protein product is CASSLLSGNEQFF.

This clone was picked up one time. The J gene is TRBJ1-5, the V gene TRBV10-1; TRBD1 aligns across 8 bases. Germline V gene lookup returns CDR1 WNHNN and CDR2 SYGVQD (reference sequence). The CDR3 contains 13 residues. V dropped 3 bases and J dropped 5; count of bases not matched to a gene: 0. The CDR3 DNA reads as TGCGCCAGCAGTGAACAGGGGGATCAGCCCCAGCATTTT. It codes for CASSEQGDQPQHF.

There are a few counts of this clone. The chain joins TRBV6-1 to TRBJ1-6, with TRBD1 identical over 11 bases. The V gene's germline CDR1 is MNHNS and CDR2 SASEGT. Trimming took 1 base from V and 8 from J; bases not matched to a gene: 1. This CDR3 region has 15 residues. Here the CDR3 DNA reads TGTGCCAGCAGTGAAGGGACAGGGGGCTATTCACCCCTCCACTTT. Its translation: CASSEGTGGYSPLHF.

This sequence joins TRBV11-3 and TRBJ2-1; 8 positions agree with TRBD2. The germline V gene has CDR1 SGHNT and CDR2 YENEEA. Losses at the gene ends were 5 bases for V and 0 bases for J; bases not matched to a gene: 6. CDR3 length: 16 residues. As DNA, the CDR3 is TGTGCCAGCAGCCCAGACAGCGGGAGCTCCTACAATGAGCAGTTCTTC. Encoded protein: CASSPDSGSSYNEQFF.

CDR3 region: CASSPRTSGRAGEQFF. CDR3 nucleotides: TGCGCCAGCAGCCCTCGAACTAGCGGGAGGGCCGGTGAGCAGTTCTTC. The chain employs TRBV5-1 and TRBJ2-1; 13 nucleotides align to TRBD2. The length of the CDR3 is 16 residues. Germline-derived CDR1 and CDR2 are SGHRS and YFSETQ. Losses at the gene ends were 4 bases for V and 9 bases for J; bases not matched to a gene: 10.

The CDR3 sequence: CASSLDLGGTDTQYF. CDR3 in DNA: TGTGCCAGCAGCTTAGATCTCGGGGGCACAGATACGCAGTATTTT. The chain couples TRBV11-3 to TRBJ2-3, with D possibly matching TRBD2 (5 bases). Looked up from germline, CDR1 is SGHNT and CDR2 is YENEEA. The V gene lost 0 bases and the J gene lost 1 base, with 8 bases spanning the gap. This CDR3 is 15 amino acids long. The variable domain in full, completed from reference TRBV11-3 and TRBJ2-3, reads EAGVVQSPRYKIIEKKQPVAFWCNPISGHNTLYWYLQNLGQGPELLIRYENEEAVDDSQLPKDRFSAERLKGVDSTLKIQPAELGDSAVYLCASSLDLGGTDTQYFGPGTRLTVL.

This rearrangement joins TRBV6-6 to TRBJ1-5; 9 bases match TRBD1. V shed 5 bases, J shed 6 bases, and the junction held 5 bases outside the gene matches. This CDR3 has 14 residues. CDR1 is MNHNY and CDR2 is SVGAGI in the germline V gene (reference sequence). The CDR3 spells CASSRGQGGQPQHF. Written as DNA, the CDR3 is TGTGCCAGCAGTAGGGGACAGGGAGGTCAGCCCCAGCATTTT.

V gene TRBV5-1 combines with J gene TRBJ2-7; 7 bases agree with TRBD1. Germline V gives CDR1 SGHRS, CDR2 YFSETQ. The V and J ends lost 4 bases and 0 bases, in that order; junction bases with no gene match: 4. This CDR3 is 14 amino acids long. The CDR3 loop reads CASSLRTGSYEQYF. For the CDR3, the DNA is TGCGCCAGCAGCCTTAGGACAGGCTCCTACGAGCAGTACTTC.

V gene TRBV11-1 combines with J gene TRBJ2-3; D uncertain. Germline V lookup: CDR1 SGHAT, CDR2 FQDESV (reference sequence). V was trimmed by 3 bases and J by 6 bases, leaving 7 bases between them. This CDR3 is built from 12 residues. DNA for the CDR3: TGTGCCAGCAGCTTCTCAAGGGATACGCAGTATTTT. It codes for CASSFSRDTQYF. The whole variable domain, filled in from reference TRBV11-1 and TRBJ2-3, reads EAEVAQSPRYKITEKSQAVAFWCDPISGHATLYWYRQILGQGPELLVQFQDESVVDDSQLPKDRFSAERLKGVDSTLKIQPAELGDSAMYLCASSFSRDTQYFGPGTRLTVL.

The chain recombines TRBV5-1 with TRBJ2-7, with D perhaps matching TRBD1 or TRBD2 (5 bases each). The CDR3 runs 12 residues. V was pared by 1 base and J by 12 bases, with 14 bases between. Germline CDR1 is SGHRS and CDR2 is YFSETQ. CDR3 DNA: TGCGCCAGCAGCTTGAACCGGGGCGCTTTGTACTTC. It is translated as CASSLNRGALYF.

CDR3 bases: TGTGCCAGCAGTGAAGTGGTGCTCAGCTCCTCCTACAATGAGCAGTTCTTC. Its translation: CASSEVVLSSSYNEQFF. The chain recombines TRBV6-1 with TRBJ2-1; D uncertain. This CDR3 is built from 17 residues. V dropped 1 base and J dropped 0 bases, with 13 bases sitting between them. In germline, CDR1 is MNHNS, CDR2 SASEGT.

The chain uses TRBV5-1 and TRBJ2-1; 9 positions match TRBD2. The CDR3 contains 15 residues. The V gene's germline CDR1 is SGHRS and CDR2 YFSETQ. J gave up 7 bases and V 1 base, and 6 bases lay outside the gene matches. The CDR3 nucleotides are TGCGCCAGCAGCTTGTCCGGGACTAGCTTGAATGAGCAGTTCTTC. It encodes CASSLSGTSLNEQFF.

The genes are TRBV7-9 and TRBJ1-5; D is unresolved. The CDR3 has 12 amino acids. Trimming left V 5 bases short and J 9 bases short, with 11 bases between. Germline-derived CDR1 and CDR2 are SEHNR and FQNEAQ (reference sequence). CDR3 region: CASSQNRGPQHF. In nucleotides, the CDR3 is TGTGCCAGCAGCCAAAATCGGGGGCCCCAGCATTTT.